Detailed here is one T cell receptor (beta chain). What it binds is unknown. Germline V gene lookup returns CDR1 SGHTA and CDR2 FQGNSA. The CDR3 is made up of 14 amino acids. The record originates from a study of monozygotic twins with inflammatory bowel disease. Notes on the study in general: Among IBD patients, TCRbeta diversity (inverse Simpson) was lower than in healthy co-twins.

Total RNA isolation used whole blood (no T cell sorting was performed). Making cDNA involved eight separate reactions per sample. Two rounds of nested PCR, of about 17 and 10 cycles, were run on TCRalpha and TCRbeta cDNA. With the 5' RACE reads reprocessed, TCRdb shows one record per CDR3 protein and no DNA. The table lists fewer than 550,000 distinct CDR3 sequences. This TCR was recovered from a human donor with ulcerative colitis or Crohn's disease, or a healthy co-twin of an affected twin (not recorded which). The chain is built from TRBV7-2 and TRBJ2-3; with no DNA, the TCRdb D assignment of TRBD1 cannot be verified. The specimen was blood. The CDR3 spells CASKPGHLGDTQYF.